This entry is about one T cell receptor (beta chain). The antigen is undetermined. These data are taken from a study of CD4 T cells in relation to SARS-CoV-2 and coronaviruses. Background on the study: PBMCs were cultured with antigen for roughly 10 days before TCR beta sequencing.

Before the COVID-19 pandemic, during about 2010-2018, CD4+ T cells were taken from unexposed donors. The cells were cultured for about 10 days before CD4+ T cells were isolated. This CDR3 comprises 13 residues. V shed 1 base and J shed 9 bases, with 12 bases lying between them. Germline V gives CDR1 KGHDR, CDR2 SFDVKD. Clones were read by immunoSEQ multiplex PCR, and TCRdb kept only the in-frame ones, dropping some. This sample yields 15,000 to 20,000 clones, of which over 60% are seen a single time; around 30% belongs to the top ten. This TCR came from a human donor in good health. The chain carries TRBV24-1 and TRBJ2-7; D is perhaps TRBD1 (6 bases). The sample taken for sequencing was CD4+ T cells from PBMCs, cultured in vitro. CDR3 DNA: TGTGCCACCAGTGATTTTCAGGGGAAGCCGCAGTACTTC. It translates to CATSDFQGKPQYF.